The 32 T cell receptor beta chains below were found in one sample sequenced in a study of T cells after yellow fever vaccination. TCRdb fed the 5' RACE reads into MiXCR, producing one record per CDR3 protein. Of tens of thousands of distinct CDR3 sequences listed, approximately 8% are singletons. The starting material was CD8+ T cells sorted from PBMCs, obtained on the day of the yellow fever booster vaccination. These receptors were collected from a man aged 30 to 39 who received the YFV17D yellow fever vaccine.

Worth noting for this clonotype: Germline is not matched at one junction end, which may reflect a read error. This chain uses TRBV18 with TRBJ2-2; D remains ambiguous. The CDR3 sequence is 13 residues long. Germline assignment: CDR1 KGHSH and CDR2 LQKENI. The CDR3 region is CASSPTNTVELFF. CDR3 DNA sequence: TGTGCCAGCTCCCCCACGAACACCGTGGAGCTGTTTTTT. Variable domain in full (rest from reference TRBV18 and TRBJ2-2): NAGVMQNPRHLVRRRGQEARLRCSPMKGHSHVYWYRQLPEEGLKFMVYLQKENIIDESGMPKERFSAEFPKEGPSILRIQQVVRGDSAAYFCASSPTNTVELFFGEGSRLTVL.

The chain has TRBV6-5 and TRBJ1-1; no definite D call. The germline V gene encodes CDR1 MNHEY and CDR2 SVGAGI. This CDR3 region has 14 residues. The V end was cut by 0 bases, the J end by 8 bases, with 13 bases between. The CDR3 DNA is TGTGCCAGCAGTTACTCGAAAAGAGGCGAAGAAGCTTTCTTT. Translation: CASSYSKRGEEAFF.

This clonotype showed up just a few times. V and J are TRBV27 and TRBJ2-5; no clear D. V lost 3 bases and J lost 4, with 12 bases in between. Germline V gene data show CDR1 as MNHEY and CDR2 as SMNVEV (reference sequence). The CDR3 is 14 amino acids. As DNA, the CDR3 is TGTGCCAGCAGTTTTGTGGGCCCCCCAGAGACCCAGTACTTC. This encodes CASSFVGPPETQYF.

The V gene is TRBV20-1, the J gene TRBJ2-5; perhaps TRBD2 as D (6 bases). The CDR3 spans 14 residues. V gave up 1 base and J gave up 5 bases, with 14 bases separating them. Germline V gene lookup returns CDR1 DFQATT and CDR2 SNEGSKA (reference sequence). The chain's CDR3 is CSARVGGVGETQYF. DNA of the CDR3: TGCAGTGCTAGAGTAGGAGGGGTCGGCGAGACCCAGTACTTC.

This clonotype was seen a few times. This sequence joins TRBV6-2 or TRBV6-3 and TRBJ2-1, with TRBD2 as a possible D gene (6 bases). The V gene's germline CDR1 is MNHEY and CDR2 SVGEGT. The CDR3 loop spans 16 amino acids. V lost 1 base and J 0 bases, leaving 10 bases between the germline ends. DNA of the CDR3: TGTGCCAGCAGTTACTTCGGGGGAAGCTCCTACAATGAGCAGTTCTTC. Protein sequence: CASSYFGGSSYNEQFF.

In DNA, the CDR3 is TGTGCCAGCAGCCCCTCGGGCCGTAACACTGAAGCTTTCTTT. This sequence encodes CASSPSGRNTEAFF. This rearrangement joins TRBV12-3 or TRBV12-4 to TRBJ1-1; D not certain. The CDR3 extends over 14 amino acids. Trimming took off 6 bases at V and 2 bases at J, with 13 bases between the two ends.

This clonotype appeared a few times. The chain joins TRBV3-1 to TRBJ1-1; 7 bases are shared with TRBD1. With 0 bases clipped from V and 5 bases from J, the junction kept 9 bases outside the gene matches. CDR1 is LGHDT, CDR2 YNNKEL, per germline (reference sequence). The CDR3 has 16 residues. Here the CDR3 DNA reads TGTGCCAGCAGCCAAGATCCAGGGGGGGGAAGTACTGAAGCTTTCTTT. Protein product: CASSQDPGGGSTEAFF.

There are a few counts of this clonotype. This chain joins TRBV5-4 and TRBJ2-3; 13 nucleotides agree with TRBD2. Germline CDR1 SGHNT, CDR2 YYREEE (reference sequence). Losses at the gene ends were 3 bases for V and 11 bases for J; bases not matched to a gene: 12. The CDR3 extends over 16 amino acids. The CDR3 spells CASSSGLAGFGHEQYF. The CDR3 DNA reads as TGTGCCAGCAGCTCGGGACTAGCGGGATTCGGACATGAGCAGTATTTT.

This clonotype came up a few times. V gene TRBV10-3 combines with J gene TRBJ1-2; D is unresolved. The CDR3 covers 12 residues. Germline V gene sequence: CDR1 ENHRY, CDR2 SYGVKD. V gave up 5 bases and J gave up 4 bases, with 8 bases separating them. CDR3 DNA: TGTGCCATCAGTCTGGACGGCTATGGCTACACCTTC. This sequence encodes CAISLDGYGYTF.

There are many counts of this clonotype. The CDR3 nucleotides are TGTGCCAGCAGCCCCCAGGATCGGGTGCACAATGAGCAGTTCTTC. Encoded protein: CASSPQDRVHNEQFF. The rearrangement joins TRBV7-8 to TRBJ2-1; the D is unclear. The V end lost 5 bases, the J end lost 5 bases, and 16 bases lay between the germline ends. The CDR3 is made up of 15 amino acids. CDR1 is SGHVS and CDR2 is FQNEAQ in the germline V gene.

This clonotype has just a few counts. This CDR3 is CASSSYREVNTEAFF. In DNA form, the CDR3 reads TGTGCCAGCAGCTCTTACAGGGAGGTAAACACTGAAGCTTTCTTT. The chain uses TRBV7-9 and TRBJ1-1; D perhaps matches TRBD1 (6 bases). V shed 4 bases and J shed 2 bases, with 14 bases lying between them. Germline CDR1 reads SEHNR; CDR2 reads FQNEAQ (reference sequence). CDR3 length: 15 residues.

The CDR3 coding sequence is TGCGCCAGCAGCACCGGGACAGGGGGGAGCTCTGGGGCCAACGTCCTGACTTTC. Protein sequence: CASSTGTGGSSGANVLTF. The chain combines TRBV5-1 with TRBJ2-6; 11 positions agree with TRBD1. Germline-derived CDR1 and CDR2 are SGHRS and YFSETQ. The CDR3 contains 18 residues. With V trimmed by 4 bases and J by 0 bases, 6 bases remained unmatched.

This clonotype was picked up many times. This chain uses TRBV3-1 with TRBJ2-7; 7 positions match TRBD2. Unmatched junction bases numbered 4, after V lost 8 bases and J lost 0 bases. The CDR3 sequence is 13 residues long. From germline, CDR1 is LGHDT and CDR2 YNNKEL (reference sequence). CDR3: CASGERDSYEQYF. The CDR3 region has the DNA TGTGCCAGCGGGGAGCGGGACTCCTACGAGCAGTACTTC.

This sequence joins TRBV19 and TRBJ2-3; D ambiguous. Germline assignment: CDR1 LNHDA and CDR2 SQIVND (reference sequence). V lost 2 bases, J lost 4 bases, and 4 bases lay in between. This CDR3 is built from 12 residues. CDR3 in amino acids: CASSIPSDTQYF. The CDR3 DNA is TGTGCCAGTAGTATACCCTCAGATACGCAGTATTTT.

The rearrangement joins TRBV3-1 to TRBJ2-1, with TRBD2 matching 10 bases. The V segment lost 5 bases and the J segment 7 bases; nucleotides outside the gene matches: 8. CDR3 size: 15 residues. Germline values: CDR1 LGHDT, CDR2 YNNKEL (reference sequence). CDR3 sequence reads: CASSFRLAGVNEQFF. In DNA form, the CDR3 reads TGTGCCAGCAGCTTCAGGCTAGCGGGAGTTAATGAGCAGTTCTTC.

This clonotype was detected ten times or more. This rearrangement joins TRBV6-2 or TRBV6-3 to TRBJ1-2, with D tentatively TRBD1 (6 bases). The CDR3 is 13 residues long. V lost 7 bases, J lost 3 bases, and 12 bases lay in between. Per the germline V gene, CDR1 is MNHEY and CDR2 is SVGEGT. The CDR3 region is CASKGGGDYGYTF. The CDR3 nucleotides are TGTGCCAGCAAGGGCGGGGGCGACTATGGCTACACCTTC.

Notes on this clonotype: At one end the junction does not follow the germline gene, possibly because of a read error. This chain connects TRBV28 to TRBJ2-7; no firm D call. CDR1 MDHEN and CDR2 SYDVKM come from the germline V gene. The CDR3 is 12 residues long. The DNA of the CDR3 is TGTGCCAGCAATTTATGCTCCTACGAGCAGTACTTC. Residues: CASNLCSYEQYF. The full variable domain, rest sourced from reference TRBV28 and TRBJ2-7, is DVKVTQSSRYLVKRTGEKVFLECVQDMDHENMFWYRQDPGLGLRLIYFSYDVKMKEKGDIPEGYSVSREKKERFSLILESASTNQTSMYLCASNLCSYEQYFGPGTRLTVT.

This clonotype was seen just once. The chain couples TRBV7-9 to TRBJ1-5; D not certain. The V end was cut by 5 bases, the J end by 7 bases, with 12 bases between. Looked up from germline, CDR1 is SEHNR and CDR2 is FQNEAQ (reference sequence). The CDR3 is 13 amino acids. The CDR3 region has the DNA TGTGCCAGCAGCGAGCTAGAGGAGCAGCCCCAGCATTTT. This translates into CASSELEEQPQHF.

The table lists this clonotype with many counts. The V call is TRBV5-1, the J call TRBJ1-1; D is ambiguous. Between the trimmed V and J ends, which lost 0 bases and 5 bases, there was a span of 11 bases. This CDR3 is 14 amino acids long. CDR1 is SGHRS and CDR2 is YFSETQ in the germline V gene. For the CDR3, the DNA is TGCGCCAGCAGCTTGGGTCACCTGGGAACTGAAGCTTTCTTT. Translated, it gives CASSLGHLGTEAFF.

On this clonotype itself: A clone one base away is much larger, so this may be a read error. This rearrangement joins TRBV7-9 to TRBJ2-7, with 9 bases matching TRBD1. Losses at the gene ends were 7 bases for V and 3 bases for J; bases not matched to a gene: 10. Looked up from germline, CDR1 is SEHNR and CDR2 is FQNEAQ (reference sequence). The CDR3 extends over 15 amino acids. In nucleotides, the CDR3 is TGTGCCAGCATCTGGGCCGGGACAGGGAACTACGAGCAGTACTTC. Translation gives CASIWAGTGNYEQYF. The complete variable domain, with remaining parts taken from reference TRBV7-9 and TRBJ2-7, reads DTGVSQNPRHKITKRGQNVTFRCDPISEHNRLYWYRQTLGQGPEFLTYFQNEAQLEKSRLLSDRFSAERPKGSFSTLEIQRTEQGDSAMYLCASIWAGTGNYEQYFGPGTRLTVT.

This clonotype was seen at least ten times. The rearrangement links TRBV5-1 to TRBJ2-5; D is undetermined. CDR3 length: 13 amino acids. Germline lookup yields CDR1 SGHRS and CDR2 YFSETQ. Trimming removed 2 bases from V and 1 base from J, with 6 bases in between. The CDR3, as DNA: TGCGCCAGCAGCTTAGTGGTCCAAGAGACCCAGTACTTC. It yields the protein CASSLVVQETQYF.

The CDR3 loop reads CASSLSGDEQFF. The CDR3 bases are TGTGCCAGCAGCTTGTCGGGCGATGAGCAGTTCTTC. The chain is built from TRBV5-5 and TRBJ2-1; D is unclear. Germline loops: CDR1 SGHKS, CDR2 YYEKEE (reference sequence). V was pared by 1 base and J by 8 bases, with 7 bases between. The CDR3 extends over 12 amino acids.

This clonotype was observed at least ten times. The V gene is TRBV21-1, the J gene TRBJ2-5; TRBD2, the D gene given by the table, was not confirmed from the DNA. TRBV21-1 is a pseudogene locus. The CDR3 extends over 11 amino acids. In nucleotides, the CDR3 is TGTGCCAATAGCGCCCAAGAGACCCAGTACTTC. Its translation is CANSAQETQYF.

V usage is TRBV10-1 and J usage is TRBJ2-7, with D perhaps matching TRBD2 (6 bases). This CDR3 spans 15 amino acids. Germline assignment: CDR1 WNHNN and CDR2 SYGVQD (reference sequence). Trimming left V 1 base short and J 0 bases short, with 10 bases between. CDR3 region: CASSEYRDSSYEQYF. CDR3 nucleotides: TGCGCCAGCAGTGAGTACCGGGACTCCTCCTACGAGCAGTACTTC.

This clonotype was seen a few times. The rearrangement links TRBV24-1 to TRBJ2-7; D may be TRBD1 (5 bases). The ends were cut back, 0 bases at V and 3 bases at J, with 5 bases in the middle. The CDR3 runs to 13 residues. CDR1 KGHDR and CDR2 SFDVKD come from the germline V gene. CDR3 protein: CATSDLDSYEQYF. The CDR3 DNA sequence: TGTGCCACCAGTGATTTGGACAGCTACGAGCAGTACTTC.

The chain employs TRBV29-1 and TRBJ2-7; 9 bases map to TRBD1. The CDR3 has 12 amino acids. CDR1 and CDR2 from the germline V gene are SQVTM and ANQGSEA. Trimming removed 6 bases from V and 2 bases from J; junction bases left unmatched: 2. CDR3 coding DNA: TGCAGCGTCGGGACAGGGACCTACGAGCAGTACTTC. It is translated as CSVGTGTYEQYF.

Many counts were recorded for this clonotype. This sequence joins TRBV5-5 and TRBJ2-7, with 8 bases that match TRBD2. Germline V gives CDR1 SGHKS, CDR2 YYEKEE (reference sequence). V lost 4 bases and J lost 1; bases outside the gene matches: 10. The CDR3 consists of 16 residues. The CDR3 is CASSPALREASYEQYF. Written as DNA, the CDR3 is TGTGCCAGCAGCCCGGCTTTGCGGGAGGCTTCCTACGAGCAGTACTTC.

This clonotype occurred a few times. The rearrangement links TRBV6-1 to TRBJ1-6; possible D gene TRBD1, 5 bases. Per germline, CDR1 MNHNS and CDR2 SASEGT. The CDR3 length is 14 residues. Between the trimmed V and J ends, which lost 6 bases and 3 bases, there was a span of 9 bases. The CDR3 sequence: CASSRDFYNSPLHF. The CDR3 nucleotides are TGTGCCAGCAGCAGGGACTTCTATAATTCACCCCTCCACTTT.

The J gene is TRBJ2-1, the V gene TRBV9, with D tentatively TRBD2 (6 bases). The CDR3 totals 15 residues. V was clipped by 2 bases and J by 3 bases, with 12 bases between them. Germline CDR1 is SGDLS and CDR2 is YYNGEE. CDR3 bases: TGTGCCAGCAGCGTTGATAGCGGTTACTACAATGAGCAGTTCTTC. This sequence encodes CASSVDSGYYNEQFF.

Only a few counts were recorded for this clonotype. The chain combines TRBV5-1 with TRBJ2-1; the D call may be TRBD1 or TRBD2 (5 bases each). The CDR3 is made up of 16 amino acids. Between the trimmed V and J ends, which lost 0 bases and 0 bases, there was a span of 10 bases. Germline V gene sequence: CDR1 SGHRS, CDR2 YFSETQ. The chain's CDR3 is CASSLGSGSSYNEQFF. The CDR3 DNA sequence: TGCGCCAGCAGCTTGGGGTCAGGGAGCTCCTACAATGAGCAGTTCTTC.

This clonotype was seen repeatedly, ten times or more. This chain uses TRBV2 with TRBJ2-1, with TRBD2 identical over 14 bases. The CDR3 is made up of 16 amino acids. Per the germline V gene, CDR1 is SNHLY and CDR2 is FYNNEI. J was trimmed by 7 bases and V by 6 bases; bases with no gene match: 8. The CDR3 region has the DNA TGTGCCAGCAGACAGACGGGACTAGCGGGAGCGAATGAGCAGTTCTTC. Translating gives CASRQTGLAGANEQFF.

The rearrangement uses TRBV5-1 and TRBJ1-4; 9 bases fit TRBD1. Per germline, CDR1 SGHRS and CDR2 YFSETQ. This CDR3 is built from 14 residues. V shed 0 bases and J 10 bases; nucleotides not matched to a gene: 4. CDR3 sequence: CASSLGTGVGKLFF. In DNA, the CDR3 is TGCGCCAGCAGCTTGGGGACAGGGGTCGGAAAACTGTTTTTT.